The source of this T cell receptor (beta chain) is a study of blood T cells in healthy people across ages (dated by TCRdb to about 2015). The study in broad terms: Template switching captured roughly one uniquely barcoded TCR beta cDNA molecule per two T cells in model experiments. To track age-related changes in TCR beta repertoire diversity, the study relied on deep sequencing normalized with unique cDNA molecular identifiers. The donors were split into four age groups: young (average 16 years), middle-aged (over 35), aged (roughly 68) and long-lived (approximately 80). To avoid experimental bias, donors of different ages were distributed randomly across sequencing lanes. Using the same blood draw, the study looked at two additional independent replicas of 1 million unique cDNA reads for two donors, one aged 18 to 30 and the other aged 80 or older. The investigation overall reported the following: Observed TCR beta diversity per million T cells fell roughly linearly with age, and a significant reduction was already apparent by age about 38. Total diversity estimates from one million sequenced T cells were considered lower bounds and underestimates. Bulk unsorted PBMC profiling prevented conclusive comparison of naive and antigen-experienced compartments. Observed TCR beta diversity correlated strongly with the percentage of naive T cells measured by flow cytometry. Compared with the aged group, the long-lived group had more naive CD4+ T cells, fewer expanded clones and increased TCR diversity, a pattern suggesting age selection. Because donor CMV infection status was unknown, age-related changes in expanded clonotypes were potentially confounded.

The junction shows trimming of 4 bases on V and 13 bases on J, plus 17 bases between the germline ends. From the cysteine up to the phenylalanine, the CDR3 has a length of 13 residues. The entry retains the CDR3 DNA only, 39 bases that are in frame from base 1. Reading the germline V gene gives CDR1 SGHVS and CDR2 FQNEAQ. Donors were approximately 42 systemically healthy Caucasian individuals from Russia aged roughly 6 to 100 years. Roughly 10 milliliters of peripheral blood were drawn from each donor into EDTA-treated Vacutainer tubes. Ficoll-Paque density-gradient centrifugation was used to isolate PBMCs, with at least 6 million obtained per sample. Trizol reagent was used to extract total RNA from the PBMCs, yielding at least 6 micrograms per sample. For every donor, an aliquot of PBMCs went through flow cytometry to measure the percentages of naive CD45RAhigh/CD27high T cells. The library came from 5' RACE. The data were produced on an Illumina HiSeq 2500. A second PCR of roughly 7 to 11 cycles was run with a J-beta primer mix and a sample-barcoded 5' primer. Each TCR beta cDNA molecule received a unique molecular identifier from a template-switch 5' adaptor carrying 12 random nucleotides. Each sample yielded at least 3 million CDR3-containing paired-end reads. All of the RNA was converted into first-strand cDNA using the Mint cDNA synthesis kit, with a TRBC-specific oligonucleotide serving as the primer. All cDNA was treated with uracil-DNA glycosylase and then went through a first 18-cycle PCR with the universal primers M1SS and BC2_uni_R. Turning to the authors' computational methods: For normalization, 1 million high-quality reads were randomly selected from each sample, with every read carrying a distinct molecular identifier. Reads sharing molecular identifiers were discarded rather than binned into consensus sequences. CDR3 identification, clonotype clustering and error correction used MiTCR with a Q25 quality threshold and the strictest error-elimination algorithm. Lower-bound total TCR beta diversity was estimated with a nonparametric unseen species model using Euler transformation. TCRdb reran the public reads through fastp at Q25 and MiXCR, keeping productive beta chains. Every distinct CDR3 protein forms one entry, paired with its most common genes and DNA. It is TCRdb's table, rather than the study itself, that gives the V and J calls and clone size. The sample records about 400,000 distinct CDR3 sequences, roughly half of which are singletons. Under 60% of the sample comes from the top ten.

In regard to this clonotype: Its target antigen remains unknown. Per-base qualities were not stored, and no clone one base away is much larger.

The sequence links TRBV7-8 to TRBJ2-1; a tentative D match to TRBD2 spans 6 bases. The sample taken for sequencing was blood. The TCR was taken from a man between 60 and 70 years old in good health. The CDR3 region has the sequence CASSSPLGGTQFF. The nucleotides are TGTGCCAGCAGCTCTCCGTTAGGAGGGACCCAGTTCTTC.